The present TCR beta chain was sequenced within a study of beta chain features in type 1 diabetes. The study reverse transcribed the entire isolated RNA, so it sequenced expressed TCRB transcripts. TCRdb's copy holds only in-frame clones and misses some; the assay was immunoSEQ multiplex PCR. This sample has over 700,000 clones; about a sixth occur once, and the top ten carry 0.02% to 0.03%. The CDR3 is 13 residues long. Trimming cost V 3 bases and J 3 bases, with 9 bases left between them. CDR1 and CDR2 (germline): MNHEY, SVGAGI. Sequenced material: naive CD4+ T cells from blood. The receptor comes from a woman between 18 and 29 years old in good health. The rearrangement joins TRBV6-5 to TRBJ2-7; D might be TRBD2 (5 bases). CDR3 sequence reads: CASSYDGNYEQYF. The CDR3 nucleotides are TGTGCCAGCAGTTATGACGGGAACTACGAGCAGTACTTC.